Detailed here is one TCR beta chain. Its recognized antigen is unknown. Base qualities are not at hand, and no much larger clone is one base apart. This specimen's time point label, interpreted: baseline before first vaccination. Vaccinee samples came from UK trials COV001 and COV002, including a single-blind randomized controlled phase 2/3 trial of AZD1222 (ChAdOx1 nCoV-19) in healthy adults. Trial participant PBMC samples were collected at day 0 and day 28 after the second dose for TCRbeta chain sequencing. This entry comes from a study of T cell responses to AZD1222 COVID-19 vaccine (dated by TCRdb to the early 2020s). Describing the broader study: Because spike-specific TCR depth and breadth did not differ between the two schedules, AZD1222 recipients who got a second dose at roughly 4 weeks were pooled with those who got a second dose at roughly 12 weeks. TCR sequencing was performed for about 250 trial participants, of whom about 200 were given two doses of AZD1222 and roughly 25 were given two doses of MenACWY control vaccine. Trial participants were enrolled into age subgroups of 18-55, 56-69 and 70-plus years, which contained roughly 140, 27 and 60 TCR-sequenced participants, respectively.

Results the study describes overall, beyond this receptor: Epitopes outside the regions mutated in the B.1.351 and B.1.1.7 variants were reportedly recognized by nearly half of the unique spike-specific TCRs. The whole spike protein was spanned by vaccine-associated CD4 TCRs, and dominant responses were seen in regions 160-218 and 743-854. Conclusions about previously exposed vaccinees are limited because only a handful of AZD1222 recipients were SARS-CoV-2 seropositive at baseline. After two AZD1222 doses, both the breadth and the depth of spike-specific TCRs were significantly higher than at day 0 and than in MenACWY recipients. Participants were mostly white British, with more females than males. The authors suggested clonal diversity may have been underestimated. Because no day 14 peak-response samples were available, the repertoires could be characterized only after the peak T cell response. The 56-69-year group was small, and its depth increase did not reach significance, likely because of low power.

The germline V end is reduced by 5 bases and the J end by 6 bases; junction bases left unmatched: 6. The germline V gene sets CDR1 to SGHAT and CDR2 to FQNNGV. The CDR3 measures 14 amino acids from cysteine to phenylalanine. Here the CDR3 DNA is all that survives: 42 bases in frame from base 1. The CDR3 regions of human TCRbeta chains were subjected to immunosequencing. Processing in the source paper ran as follows. Repertoire TCRs were checked for matches against a reference library of SARS-CoV-2-specific TCRs that had been generated using the MIRA antigen-specificity platform. Breadth was defined as the fraction of unique TCRs that were SARS-CoV-2-associated, and depth was defined as the fraction of total T cells that were SARS-CoV-2-associated. Each spike-specific TCR was assigned to its reactive spike region and to a CD4 or CD8 class using the MIRA data. Log10-transformed breadth and depth values were compared by one-way ANOVA with Sidak's multiple comparisons tests. Sourced from immuneACCESS, this table was stored by TCRdb with only in-frame sequences that have V and J called. A share of the clones is absent; for the studies checked, an unresolved V gene accounts for under half, and the remainder has no known explanation. Clonal size and the V and J genes are those of that table, whereas D and trimming came from the DNA. This sample comprises approximately 140,000 clones, approximately 94% of them detected only once. The ten largest account for roughly 1.2% of the sample.

This material consisted of peripheral blood, taken on day 0 of AZD1222 vaccination. Recombination joined TRBV11-2 with TRBJ1-3; 8 of the junction bases match TRBD1. The origin of this receptor is an adult in good health. The bases read TGTGCCAGCAGCCCCGGGACAGGAGAAAACACCATATATTTT. It translates to CASSPGTGENTIYF. Supplemented by the reference TRBV11-2 and TRBJ1-3 proteins around the CDR3, the complete variable domain is EAGVAQSPRYKIIEKRQSVAFWCNPISGHATLYWYQQILGQGPKLLIQFQNNGVVDDSQLPKDRFSAERLKGVDSTLKIQPAKLEDSAVYLCASSPGTGENTIYFGEGSWLTVV.